This T cell receptor beta chain was retrieved from a study of T cell responses to AZD1222 COVID-19 vaccine. Overall study results and limits: Repertoire sampling occurred only after the peak T cell response.

Produced via immunoSEQ multiplex PCR; TCRdb's table is partial and in-frame only. The sample yields 95,000 to 150,000 clones, about 87% seen once. Regarding this clone: Its antigen is still unknown.

This sample comprised peripheral blood, obtained on day 0 of AZD1222 vaccination. The source is an adult in good health.

The CDR3 coding sequence is TGTGCCAGCAGTTTAGCAGGGCGAGCTTTCTTT. Translated: CASSLAGRAFF. The rearrangement links TRBV12-3 or TRBV12-4 to TRBJ1-1; no clear D. The CDR3 sequence is 11 residues long. V lost 0 bases and J 10 bases, leaving 6 bases between the germline ends.